This T cell receptor beta chain originates from a study of CXCR3-negative and CXCR3-positive naive CD8 T cells. General observations from the study: Researchers report CXCR3 expression partially decreased after cryopreservation, with fresh PBMCs used in most assays. Relative to memory CD8+ cells, whose diversity was much lower, both naive subsets had comparably high diversity. Similar TRBV-TRBJ usage characterized naive CXCR3-negative and CXCR3-positive cells; memory cells differed. TRB CDR3s were more hydrophobic in CXCR3-positive than in CXCR3-negative naive cells.

Naive CD8+ T cells showed CD45RO-CCR7+CD27+CD95-. Germline loops: CDR1 SGHVS, CDR2 FNYEAQ. This CDR3 region has 11 residues. Of note for this clonotype: Its specificity is unknown.

Each TRB cDNA library was prepared by 5' RACE (with UMI labels). TCRdb derives one entry per CDR3 protein from the 5' RACE reads, leaving out DNA. Its table lists some 130,000 distinct CDR3 sequences. This receptor was obtained from a human donor in good health. Some clones in this sample may be carry-over from other donors' samples. The chain uses TRBV7-6 and TRBJ2-1. Sequences were obtained from naive CXCR3+ CD8+ T cells from blood. The subset here: CD45RO-CCR7+CD27+CD95- naive CD8+ T cells expressing CXCR3 (TNR3+). CDR3 loop: CASSFDNEQFF.